Listed below are T cell receptor beta chains from one sample, sequenced in a study of graft-versus-host responses after intestinal transplantation. Here immunoSEQ multiplex PCR was the method, and the copy in TCRdb shows in-frame clones only, minus some. The sample lists about 54,000 clones; under 95% were seen once. This material consisted of PBMCs, taken 662 days after intestinal transplant. These receptors came from a human patient who received an intestinal transplant, so some T cells may come from the graft donor. The CDR3 runs from the conserved cysteine through the conserved F or W. The D gene is left open where the match is weak. The listing skips clone size in some rows; elsewhere it reads once, few, many or a size class.

J: TRBJ1-2
size: -
V: TRBV11-3
D: -
CDR3: CASSSNYGYTF
DNA: TGTGCCAGCAGCTCTAACTATGGCTACACCTTC

J: TRBJ2-3
size: -
V: TRBV2
D: TRBD2
CDR3: CASSDVAGGGTDTQYF
DNA: TGTGCCAGCAGTGACGTTGCGGGGGGGGGCACAGATACGCAGTATTTT

J: TRBJ2-2
size: -
V: TRBV30
D: -
CDR3: CAWSVGGELFF
DNA: TGTGCCTGGAGTGTGGGCGGGGAGCTGTTTTTT

J: TRBJ2-7
size: -
V: TRBV19
D: -
CDR3: CASSPRGRPRSTSYEQYF
DNA: TGTGCCAGTAGTCCGCGGGGCAGGCCTCGCTCTACCTCCTACGAGCAGTACTTC

J: TRBJ1-1
size: -
V: TRBV10-2
D: -
CDR3: CASSETEWAAENTEAFF
DNA: TGCGCCAGCAGTGAGACAGAATGGGCGGCAGAGAACACTGAAGCTTTCTTT

J: TRBJ2-7
size: -
V: TRBV18
D: TRBD2
CDR3: CASSPPLPRGGIYEQYF
DNA: TGTGCCAGCTCACCACCTCTACCGCGGGGGGGTATCTACGAGCAGTACTTC

J: TRBJ2-7
size: -
V: TRBV7-9
D: -
CDR3: CASSTRTDSYEQYF
DNA: TGTGCCAGCAGCACCCGGACGGACTCCTACGAGCAGTACTTC

J: TRBJ1-1
size: -
V: TRBV7-2
D: -
CDR3: CASSMDGPTEAFF
DNA: TGTGCCAGCAGCATGGACGGTCCCACTGAAGCTTTCTTT

J: TRBJ2-7
size: -
V: TRBV5-1
D: TRBD1
CDR3: CASTRGSGTGGYEQYF
DNA: TGCGCCAGTACGAGGGGATCCGGGACAGGGGGCTACGAGCAGTACTTC

J: TRBJ2-1
size: once
V: TRBV7-6
D: -
CDR3: CASTVTTGGYNEQFF
DNA: TGTGCCAGCACCGTAACCACCGGGGGTTACAATGAGCAGTTCTTC

J: TRBJ2-2
size: -
V: TRBV5-1
D: -
CDR3: CASSLANTGELFF
DNA: TGCGCCAGCAGCTTAGCCAACACCGGGGAGCTGTTTTTT

J: TRBJ2-2
size: -
V: TRBV6-5
D: TRBD1
CDR3: CASSYGGQAGELFF
DNA: TGTGCCAGCAGTTACGGTGGACAGGCCGGGGAGCTGTTTTTT

J: TRBJ2-2
size: -
V: TRBV25-1
D: TRBD2
CDR3: CASGSSGGAVGELFF
DNA: TGTGCCAGCGGATCTAGCGGGGGGGCCGTCGGGGAGCTGTTTTTT

J: TRBJ1-1
size: -
V: TRBV7-9
D: -
CDR3: CASSLGTANTEAFF
DNA: TGTGCCAGCAGCTTAGGGACGGCGAACACTGAAGCTTTCTTT

J: TRBJ1-1
size: once
V: TRBV9
D: -
CDR3: CASSVVEANTEAFF
DNA: TGTGCCAGCAGCGTAGTCGAAGCCAACACTGAAGCTTTCTTT

J: TRBJ2-1
size: -
V: TRBV27
D: -
CDR3: CASSPAVRTEQFF
DNA: TGTGCCAGCAGCCCCGCGGTTAGGACCGAGCAGTTCTTC